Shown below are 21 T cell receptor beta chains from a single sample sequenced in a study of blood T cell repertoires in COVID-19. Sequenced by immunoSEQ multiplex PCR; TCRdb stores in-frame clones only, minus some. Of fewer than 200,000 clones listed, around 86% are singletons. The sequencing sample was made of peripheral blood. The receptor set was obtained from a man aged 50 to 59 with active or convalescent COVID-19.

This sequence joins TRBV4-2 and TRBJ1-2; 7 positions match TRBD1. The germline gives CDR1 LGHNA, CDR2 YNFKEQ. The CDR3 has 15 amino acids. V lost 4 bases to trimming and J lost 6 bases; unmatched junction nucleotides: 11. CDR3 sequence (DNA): TGTGCCAGCAGCCGCCCGGGACAGCCGAAAGATGGCTACACCTTC. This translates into CASSRPGQPKDGYTF.

CDR3 sequence reads: CATSRDETSGSTDTQYF. CDR3 DNA sequence: TGTGCCACCAGCAGAGATGAGACTAGCGGGAGCACAGATACGCAGTATTTT. V gene TRBV15 combines with J gene TRBJ2-3; TRBD2 aligns across 10 bases. CDR3 length: 17 amino acids. The junction had 3 bases not matched to a gene; V was cut back by 0 bases and J by 0 bases. Germline values: CDR1 LNHNV, CDR2 YYDKDF (reference sequence).

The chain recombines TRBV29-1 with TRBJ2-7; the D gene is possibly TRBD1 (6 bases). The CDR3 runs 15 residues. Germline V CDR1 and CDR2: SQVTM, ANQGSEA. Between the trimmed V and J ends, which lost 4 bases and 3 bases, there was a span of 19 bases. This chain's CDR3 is CSVGSLKGTNYEQYF. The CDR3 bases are TGCAGCGTTGGATCCCTTAAAGGGACAAACTACGAGCAGTACTTC.

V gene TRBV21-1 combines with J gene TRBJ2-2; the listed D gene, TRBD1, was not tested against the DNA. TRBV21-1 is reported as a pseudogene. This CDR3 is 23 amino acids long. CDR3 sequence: CASSSKEQVWGTGGLTDTGELFF. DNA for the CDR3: TGTGCCAGCAGCAGCAAAGAGCAAGTATGGGGGACAGGGGGCCTCACCGACACCGGGGAGCTGTTTTTT.

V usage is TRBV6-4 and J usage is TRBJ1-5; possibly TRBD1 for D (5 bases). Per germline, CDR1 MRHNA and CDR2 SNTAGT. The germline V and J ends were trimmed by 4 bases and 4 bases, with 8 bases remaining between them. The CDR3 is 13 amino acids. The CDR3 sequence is CASSVGANQPQHF. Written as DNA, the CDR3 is TGTGCCAGCAGTGTAGGGGCAAATCAGCCCCAGCATTTT.

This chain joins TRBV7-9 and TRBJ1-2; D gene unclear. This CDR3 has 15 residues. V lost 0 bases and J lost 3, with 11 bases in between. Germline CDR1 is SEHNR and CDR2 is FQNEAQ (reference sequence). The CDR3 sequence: CASSLAAFEDYGYTF. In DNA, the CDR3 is TGTGCCAGCAGCTTAGCGGCTTTTGAGGACTATGGCTACACCTTC.

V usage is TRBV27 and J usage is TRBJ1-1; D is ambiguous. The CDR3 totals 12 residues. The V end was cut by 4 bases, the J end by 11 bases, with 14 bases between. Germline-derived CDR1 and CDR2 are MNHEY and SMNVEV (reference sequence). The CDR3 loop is CASSSYSSGAFF. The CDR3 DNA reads TGTGCCAGCAGTTCGTACTCCTCGGGTGCTTTCTTT.

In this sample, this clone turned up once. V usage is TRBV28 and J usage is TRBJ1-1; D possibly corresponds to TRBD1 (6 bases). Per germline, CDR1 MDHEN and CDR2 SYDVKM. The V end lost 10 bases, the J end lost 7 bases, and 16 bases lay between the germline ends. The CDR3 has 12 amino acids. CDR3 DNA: TGTGCCACTGATGGCGCAGGGGTTGAAGCTTTCTTT. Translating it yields CATDGAGVEAFF.

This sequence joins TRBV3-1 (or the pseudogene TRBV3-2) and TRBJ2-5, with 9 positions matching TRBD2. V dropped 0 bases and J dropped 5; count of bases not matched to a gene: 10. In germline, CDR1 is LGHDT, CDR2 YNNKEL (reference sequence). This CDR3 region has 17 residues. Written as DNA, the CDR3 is TGTGCCAGCAGCCAAGATATAGCGCGGGGGGGCCGGGAGACCCAGTACTTC. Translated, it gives CASSQDIARGGRETQYF.

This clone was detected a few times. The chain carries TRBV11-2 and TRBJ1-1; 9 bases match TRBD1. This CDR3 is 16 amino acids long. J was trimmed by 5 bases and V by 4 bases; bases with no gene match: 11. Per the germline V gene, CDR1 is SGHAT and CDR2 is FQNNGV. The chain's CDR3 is CASSSSDRGRGTEAFF. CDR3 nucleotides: TGTGCCAGCAGCTCTTCGGACAGGGGACGAGGAACTGAAGCTTTCTTT.

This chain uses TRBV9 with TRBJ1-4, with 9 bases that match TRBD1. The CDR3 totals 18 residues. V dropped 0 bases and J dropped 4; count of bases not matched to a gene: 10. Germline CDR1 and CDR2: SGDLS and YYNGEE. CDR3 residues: CASSVVFCSGQGNEKLFF. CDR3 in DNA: TGTGCCAGCAGCGTAGTGTTCTGTTCGGGACAGGGTAATGAAAAACTGTTTTTT.

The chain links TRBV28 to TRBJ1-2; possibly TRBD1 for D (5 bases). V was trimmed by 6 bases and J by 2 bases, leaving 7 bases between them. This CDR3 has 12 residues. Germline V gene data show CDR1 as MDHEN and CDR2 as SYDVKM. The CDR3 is CASSSGNYGYTF. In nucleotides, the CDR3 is TGTGCCAGCAGCTCAGGGAACTATGGCTACACCTTC.

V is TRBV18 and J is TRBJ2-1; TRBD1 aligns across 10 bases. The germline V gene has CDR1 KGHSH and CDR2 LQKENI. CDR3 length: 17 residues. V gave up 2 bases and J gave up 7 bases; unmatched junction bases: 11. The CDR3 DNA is TGTGCCAGCTCACCATCCCAACCCGGGACAGGGGATAATGAGCAGTTCTTC. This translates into CASSPSQPGTGDNEQFF.

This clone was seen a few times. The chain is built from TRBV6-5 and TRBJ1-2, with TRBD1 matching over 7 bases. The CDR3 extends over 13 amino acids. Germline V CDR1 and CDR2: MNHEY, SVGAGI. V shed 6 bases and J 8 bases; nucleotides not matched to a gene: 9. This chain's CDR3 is CASSHLRGEGYTF. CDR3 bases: TGTGCCAGCAGCCACCTCAGGGGGGAGGGCTACACCTTC.

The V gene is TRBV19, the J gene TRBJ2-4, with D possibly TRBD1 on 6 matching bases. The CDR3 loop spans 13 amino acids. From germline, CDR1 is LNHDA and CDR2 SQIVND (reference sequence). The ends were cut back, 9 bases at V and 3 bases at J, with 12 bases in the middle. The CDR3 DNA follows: TGTGCCAGGTCCCCGGGACACAAAAACATTCAGTACTTC. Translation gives CARSPGHKNIQYF.

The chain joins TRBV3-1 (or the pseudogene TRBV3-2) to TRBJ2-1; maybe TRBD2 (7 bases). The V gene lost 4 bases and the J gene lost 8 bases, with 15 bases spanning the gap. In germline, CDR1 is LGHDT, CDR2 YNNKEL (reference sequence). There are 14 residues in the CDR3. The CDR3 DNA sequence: TGTGCCAGCAGCCTCGGGGGGCCTTTCTATGAGCAGTTCTTC. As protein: CASSLGGPFYEQFF.

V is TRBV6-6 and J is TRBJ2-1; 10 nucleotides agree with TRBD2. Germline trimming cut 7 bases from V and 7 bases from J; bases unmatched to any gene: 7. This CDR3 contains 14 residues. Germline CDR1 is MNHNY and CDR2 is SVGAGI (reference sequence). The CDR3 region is CASNLAGVGNEQFF. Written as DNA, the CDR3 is TGTGCCAGCAATCTAGCGGGAGTTGGGAATGAGCAGTTCTTC.

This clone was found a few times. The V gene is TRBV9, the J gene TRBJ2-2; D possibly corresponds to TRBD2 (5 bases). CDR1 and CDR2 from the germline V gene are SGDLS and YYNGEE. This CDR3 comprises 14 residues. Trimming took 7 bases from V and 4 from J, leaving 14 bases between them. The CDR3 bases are TGTGCCAGCCGGAGGCTAGCTGGCACCGGGGAGCTGTTTTTT. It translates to CASRRLAGTGELFF. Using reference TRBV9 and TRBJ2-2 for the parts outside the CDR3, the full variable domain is DSGVTQTPKHLITATGQRVTLRCSPRSGDLSVYWYQQSLDQGLQFLIQYYNGEERAKGNILERFSAQQFPDLHSELNLSSLELGDSALYFCASRRLAGTGELFFGEGSRLTVL.

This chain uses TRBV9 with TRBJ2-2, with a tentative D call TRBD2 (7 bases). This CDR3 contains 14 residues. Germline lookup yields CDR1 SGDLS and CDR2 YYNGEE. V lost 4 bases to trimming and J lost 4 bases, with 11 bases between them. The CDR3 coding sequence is TGTGCCAGCAGCCTGGGGGGGGCCACCGGGGAGCTGTTTTTT. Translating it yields CASSLGGATGELFF. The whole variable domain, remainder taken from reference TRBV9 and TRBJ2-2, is DSGVTQTPKHLITATGQRVTLRCSPRSGDLSVYWYQQSLDQGLQFLIQYYNGEERAKGNILERFSAQQFPDLHSELNLSSLELGDSALYFCASSLGGATGELFFGEGSRLTVL.

The CDR3: CASSQLGTEAFF. DNA of the CDR3: TGTGCCAGTAGTCAACTCGGGACTGAAGCTTTCTTT. The V call is TRBV19, the J call TRBJ1-1; D not certain. Germline lookup yields CDR1 LNHDA and CDR2 SQIVND (reference sequence). Trimming removed 5 bases at V and 5 bases at J, with 9 bases between. This CDR3 has 12 residues.

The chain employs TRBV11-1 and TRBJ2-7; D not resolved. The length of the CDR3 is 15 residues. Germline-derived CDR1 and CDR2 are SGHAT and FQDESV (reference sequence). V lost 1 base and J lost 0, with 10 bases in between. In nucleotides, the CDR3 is TGTGCCAGCAGCTTAGACAGCACCAGCTCCTACGAGCAGTACTTC. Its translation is CASSLDSTSSYEQYF.